Listed below are T cell receptor beta chains from one sample, sequenced in a study of vaccination and CD4 T cells after COVID-19. Their antigen targets remain unknown. TCRdb reprocessed the PCR reads with MiXCR, giving one entry per CDR3 protein. The data show 14,000 to 15,000 distinct CDR3 sequences, around half seen once. The sample taken for sequencing was CD4+ T cells from blood, cultured in vitro. All receptors derive from a human donor who had recovered from COVID-19. CDR3s include the opening cysteine and the closing phenylalanine or tryptophan. Fields, in order: J gene, V gene, D gene, clone size, CDR3 DNA, CDR3 protein. A D gene is named only where the DNA matches it firmly. Rows give clone size only sometimes, using once, few, many, or a class for an expanded clone.

j_call: TRBJ1-5; v_call: TRBV28; d_call: .; clone_size: few; cdr3_nt: TGTGCCAGCAGTTTAAACGGGCAGCCCCAGCATTTT; cdr3_aa: CASSLNGQPQHF
j_call: TRBJ2-5; v_call: TRBV7-2; d_call: .; clone_size: .; cdr3_nt: TGTGCCAGCAGCCGGACCGGGGAGACCCAGTACTTC; cdr3_aa: CASSRTGETQYF
j_call: TRBJ2-7; v_call: TRBV18; d_call: TRBD2; clone_size: .; cdr3_nt: TGTGCCAGCTCAGCCGGACTAGCGGAGAGCTACGAGCAGTACTTC; cdr3_aa: CASSAGLAESYEQYF
j_call: TRBJ1-5; v_call: TRBV10-2; d_call: .; clone_size: .; cdr3_nt: TGCGCCAGCGGGGGGACAATAAACAATCAGCCCCAGCATTTT; cdr3_aa: CASGGTINNQPQHF
j_call: TRBJ2-5; v_call: TRBV30; d_call: .; clone_size: .; cdr3_nt: TGTGCCTGGAGTGTACCTGCGACCCAGTACTTC; cdr3_aa: CAWSVPATQYF
j_call: TRBJ2-7; v_call: TRBV19; d_call: TRBD1; clone_size: .; cdr3_nt: TGTGCCACTACCGGGACAGAGAGCTCCTACGAGCAGTACTTC; cdr3_aa: CATTGTESSYEQYF
j_call: TRBJ2-5; v_call: TRBV11-1; d_call: TRBD1; clone_size: few; cdr3_nt: TGTGCCAGCAGCACGCGACAGGGGGTAGGGGAGACCCAGTACTTC; cdr3_aa: CASSTRQGVGETQYF
j_call: TRBJ2-7; v_call: TRBV7-9; d_call: .; clone_size: .; cdr3_nt: TGTGCCAGCAGCTTCGGGCAGGGCCCCTACGAGCAGTACTTC; cdr3_aa: CASSFGQGPYEQYF
j_call: TRBJ1-1; v_call: TRBV2; d_call: .; clone_size: few; cdr3_nt: TGTGCCAGCACCCCGGTCATGAACACTGAAGCTTTCTTT; cdr3_aa: CASTPVMNTEAFF
j_call: TRBJ1-5; v_call: TRBV6-1; d_call: TRBD1; clone_size: few; cdr3_nt: TGTGCCAGCACTCAGGGGGACAGGGGCCATCAGCCCCAGCATTTT; cdr3_aa: CASTQGDRGHQPQHF
j_call: TRBJ1-2; v_call: TRBV6-1; d_call: .; clone_size: few; cdr3_nt: TGTGCCAGCAGTGGACGAAGGTTCGACACCTTC; cdr3_aa: CASSGRRFDTF